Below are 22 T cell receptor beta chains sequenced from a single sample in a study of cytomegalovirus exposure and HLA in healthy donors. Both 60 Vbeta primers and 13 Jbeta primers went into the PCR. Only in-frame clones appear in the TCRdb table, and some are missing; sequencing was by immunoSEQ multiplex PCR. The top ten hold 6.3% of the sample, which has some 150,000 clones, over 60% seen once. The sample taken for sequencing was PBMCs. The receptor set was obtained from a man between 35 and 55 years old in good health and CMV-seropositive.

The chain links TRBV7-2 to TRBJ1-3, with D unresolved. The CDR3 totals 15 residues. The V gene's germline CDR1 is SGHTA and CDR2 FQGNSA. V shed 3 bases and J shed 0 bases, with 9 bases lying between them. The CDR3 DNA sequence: TGTGCCAGCAGCTTCTCGTCTAGCTCTGGAAACACCATATATTTT. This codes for CASSFSSSSGNTIYF.

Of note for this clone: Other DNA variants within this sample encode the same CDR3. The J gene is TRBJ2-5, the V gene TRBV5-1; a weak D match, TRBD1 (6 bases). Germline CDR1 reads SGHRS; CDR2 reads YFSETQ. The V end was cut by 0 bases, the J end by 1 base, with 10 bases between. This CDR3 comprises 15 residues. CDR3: CASSLDRVGQETQYF. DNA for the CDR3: TGCGCCAGCAGCTTGGACAGGGTGGGCCAAGAGACCCAGTACTTC. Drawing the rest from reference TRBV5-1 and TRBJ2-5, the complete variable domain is KAGVTQTPRYLIKTRGQQVTLSCSPISGHRSVSWYQQTPGQGLQFLFEYFSETQRNKGNFPGRFSGRQFSNSRSEMNVSTLELGDSALYLCASSLDRVGQETQYFGPGTRLLVL.

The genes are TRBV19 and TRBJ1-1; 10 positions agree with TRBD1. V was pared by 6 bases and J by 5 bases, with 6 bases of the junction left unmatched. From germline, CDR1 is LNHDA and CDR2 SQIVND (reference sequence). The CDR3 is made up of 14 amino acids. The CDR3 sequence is CASRAGTGETEAFF. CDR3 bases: TGTGCCAGTAGGGCCGGGACAGGGGAAACTGAAGCTTTCTTT.

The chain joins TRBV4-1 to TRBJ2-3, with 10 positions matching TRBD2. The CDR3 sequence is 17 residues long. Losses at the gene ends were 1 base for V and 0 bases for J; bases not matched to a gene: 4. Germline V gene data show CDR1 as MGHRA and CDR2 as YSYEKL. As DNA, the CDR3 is TGCGCCAGCAGCCAAGTGGTGACTAGCGGGAGCACAGATACGCAGTATTTT. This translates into CASSQVVTSGSTDTQYF.

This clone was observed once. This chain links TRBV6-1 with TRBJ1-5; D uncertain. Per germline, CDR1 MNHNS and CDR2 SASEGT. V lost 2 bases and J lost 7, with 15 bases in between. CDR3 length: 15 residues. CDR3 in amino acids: CASSELDGWRQPQHF. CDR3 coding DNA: TGTGCCAGCAGTGAACTCGACGGATGGCGGCAGCCCCAGCATTTT.

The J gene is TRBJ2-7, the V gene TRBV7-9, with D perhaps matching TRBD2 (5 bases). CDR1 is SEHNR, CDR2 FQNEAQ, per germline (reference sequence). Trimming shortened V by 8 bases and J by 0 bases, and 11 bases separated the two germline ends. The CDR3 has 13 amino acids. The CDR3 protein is CASALGSSYEQYF. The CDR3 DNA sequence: TGTGCCAGCGCGCTGGGGAGCTCCTACGAGCAGTACTTC.

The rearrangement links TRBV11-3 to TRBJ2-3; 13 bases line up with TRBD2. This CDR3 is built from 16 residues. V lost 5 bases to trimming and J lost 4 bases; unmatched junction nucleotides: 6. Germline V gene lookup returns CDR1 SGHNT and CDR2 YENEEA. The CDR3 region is CASSLGLAGDADTQYF. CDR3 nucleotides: TGTGCCAGCAGCCTAGGACTAGCGGGAGACGCAGATACGCAGTATTTT.

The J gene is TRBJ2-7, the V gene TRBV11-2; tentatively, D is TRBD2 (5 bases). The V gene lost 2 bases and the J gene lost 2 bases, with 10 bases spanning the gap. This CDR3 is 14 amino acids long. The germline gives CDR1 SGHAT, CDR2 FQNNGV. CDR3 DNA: TGTGCCAGCAGCTTAATCGGGGAGACCTACGAGCAGTACTTC. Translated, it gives CASSLIGETYEQYF.

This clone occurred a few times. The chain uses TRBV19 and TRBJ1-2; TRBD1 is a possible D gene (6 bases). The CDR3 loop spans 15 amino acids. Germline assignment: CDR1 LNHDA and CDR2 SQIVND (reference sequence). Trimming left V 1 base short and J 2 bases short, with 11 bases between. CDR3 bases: TGTGCCAGTAGTATAGGGCCCCAGGGGAACTATGGCTACACCTTC. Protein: CASSIGPQGNYGYTF.

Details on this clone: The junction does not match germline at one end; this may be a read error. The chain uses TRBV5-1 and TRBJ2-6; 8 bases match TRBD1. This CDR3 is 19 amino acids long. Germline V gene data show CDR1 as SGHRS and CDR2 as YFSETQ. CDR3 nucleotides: TGCGCCAGCAGCCTACCGCCTCCCGGACAGGGTTCTGGGGCCAACGGCCTGACTTTC. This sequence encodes CASSLPPPGQGSGANGLTF. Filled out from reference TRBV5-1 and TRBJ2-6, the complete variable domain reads KAGVTQTPRYLIKTRGQQVTLSCSPISGHRSVSWYQQTPGQGLQFLFEYFSETQRNKGNFPGRFSGRQFSNSRSEMNVSTLELGDSALYLCASSLPPPGQGSGANGLTFGAGSRLTVL.

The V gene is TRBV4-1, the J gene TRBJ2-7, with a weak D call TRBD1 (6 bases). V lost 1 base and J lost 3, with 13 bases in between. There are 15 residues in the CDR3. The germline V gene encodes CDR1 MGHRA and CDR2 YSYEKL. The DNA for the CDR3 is TGCGCCAGCAGCCAAGGAGTACAGGGCAACTACGAGCAGTACTTC. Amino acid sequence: CASSQGVQGNYEQYF.

Written as DNA, the CDR3 is TGCAGCGTTGAAGATAACGGGAACCCCTACAATGAGCAGTTCTTC. This encodes CSVEDNGNPYNEQFF. The chain combines TRBV29-1 with TRBJ2-1, with a weak D call TRBD2 (5 bases). This CDR3 is 15 amino acids long. V lost 0 bases to trimming and J lost 2 bases, with 11 bases between them. Germline CDR1 SQVTM, CDR2 ANQGSEA.

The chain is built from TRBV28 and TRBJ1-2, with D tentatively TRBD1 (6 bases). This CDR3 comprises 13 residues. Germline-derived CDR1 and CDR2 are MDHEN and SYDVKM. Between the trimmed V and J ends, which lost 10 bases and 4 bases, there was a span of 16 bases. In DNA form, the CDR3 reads TGTGCCACCTACGGGGGGCACGGCTATGGCTACACCTTC. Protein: CATYGGHGYGYTF.

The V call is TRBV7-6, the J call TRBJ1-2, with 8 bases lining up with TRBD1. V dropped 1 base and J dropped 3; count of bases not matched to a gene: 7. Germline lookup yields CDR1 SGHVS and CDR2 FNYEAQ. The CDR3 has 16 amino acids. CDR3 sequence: CASSLGAGGGDYGYTF. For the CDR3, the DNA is TGTGCCAGCAGCTTAGGGGCAGGGGGCGGTGACTATGGCTACACCTTC. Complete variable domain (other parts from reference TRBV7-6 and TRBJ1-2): GAGVSQSPRYKVTKRGQDVALRCDPISGHVSLYWYRQALGQGPEFLTYFNYEAQQDKSGLPNDRFSAERPEGSISTLTIQRTEQRDSAMYRCASSLGAGGGDYGYTFGSGTRLTVV.

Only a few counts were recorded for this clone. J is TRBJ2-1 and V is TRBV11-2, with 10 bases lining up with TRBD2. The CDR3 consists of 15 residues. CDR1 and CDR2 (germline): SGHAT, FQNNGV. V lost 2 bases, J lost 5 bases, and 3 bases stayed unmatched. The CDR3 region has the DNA TGTGCCAGCAGCTTAAGGACTAGCGGAAACAATGAGCAGTTCTTC. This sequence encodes CASSLRTSGNNEQFF.

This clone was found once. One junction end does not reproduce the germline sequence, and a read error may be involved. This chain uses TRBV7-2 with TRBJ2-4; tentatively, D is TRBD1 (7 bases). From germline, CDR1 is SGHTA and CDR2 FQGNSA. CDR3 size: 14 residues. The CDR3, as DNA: TGTGCCGGCAGCTTAGGCCTTTCCAGGGGGGTCTCGCACTTC. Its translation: CAGSLGLSRGVSHF.

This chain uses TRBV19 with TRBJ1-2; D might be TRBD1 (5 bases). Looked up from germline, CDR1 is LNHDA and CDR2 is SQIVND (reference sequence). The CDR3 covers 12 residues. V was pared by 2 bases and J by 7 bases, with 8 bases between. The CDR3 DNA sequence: TGTGCCAGTAGTATAACCAGGGCTGGCTACACCTTC. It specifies CASSITRAGYTF.

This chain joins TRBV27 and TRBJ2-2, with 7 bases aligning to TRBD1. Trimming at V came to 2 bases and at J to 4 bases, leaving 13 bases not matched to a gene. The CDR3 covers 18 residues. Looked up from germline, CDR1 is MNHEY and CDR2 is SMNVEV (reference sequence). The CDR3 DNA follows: TGTGCCAGCAGTTTAAAGTCGGGCAGGGGGTTAAGCACCGGGGAGCTGTTTTTT. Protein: CASSLKSGRGLSTGELFF.

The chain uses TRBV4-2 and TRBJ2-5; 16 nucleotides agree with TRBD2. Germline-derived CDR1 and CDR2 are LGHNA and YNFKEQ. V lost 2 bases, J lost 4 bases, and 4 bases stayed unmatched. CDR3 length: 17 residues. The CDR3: CASSQQGLAGGRETQYF. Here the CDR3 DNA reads TGTGCCAGCAGCCAACAGGGACTAGCGGGAGGGAGAGAGACCCAGTACTTC.

CDR3: CASSERQGVEAFF. CDR3 nucleotide sequence: TGTGCCAGCAGTGAAAGGCAGGGGGTTGAAGCTTTCTTT. The chain uses TRBV6-1 and TRBJ1-1; 7 bases map to TRBD1. J gave up 7 bases and V 2 bases, and 4 bases lay outside the gene matches. The CDR3 is 13 amino acids. Germline V gene data show CDR1 as MNHNS and CDR2 as SASEGT.

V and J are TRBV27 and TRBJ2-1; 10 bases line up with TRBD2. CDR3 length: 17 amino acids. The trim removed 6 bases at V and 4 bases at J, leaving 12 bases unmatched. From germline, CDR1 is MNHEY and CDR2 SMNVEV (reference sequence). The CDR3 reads CASRPDRLAGIYNEQFF. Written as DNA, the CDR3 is TGTGCCAGCAGACCTGATAGACTAGCGGGCATTTACAATGAGCAGTTCTTC.

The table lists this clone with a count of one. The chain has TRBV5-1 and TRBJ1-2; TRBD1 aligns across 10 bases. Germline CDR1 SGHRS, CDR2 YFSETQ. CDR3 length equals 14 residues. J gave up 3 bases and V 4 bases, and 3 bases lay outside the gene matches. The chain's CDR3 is CASSPGTGDYGYTF. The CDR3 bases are TGCGCCAGCAGCCCAGGGACAGGGGACTATGGCTACACCTTC. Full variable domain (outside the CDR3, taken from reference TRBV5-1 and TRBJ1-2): KAGVTQTPRYLIKTRGQQVTLSCSPISGHRSVSWYQQTPGQGLQFLFEYFSETQRNKGNFPGRFSGRQFSNSRSEMNVSTLELGDSALYLCASSPGTGDYGYTFGSGTRLTVV.